This T cell receptor (beta chain) was observed in a study of blood T cell repertoires in COVID-19. Sequenced by immunoSEQ multiplex PCR; TCRdb stores in-frame clones only, minus some. The sample holds hundreds of thousands of clones, approximately 90% seen once. Germline CDR1 and CDR2: SGHTA and FQGNSA. Deletions cut 0 bases from V and 10 bases from J, with 10 bases between. CDR3 length: 13 residues. The sequenced material came from PBMCs or T cells enriched from blood (not recorded which). The chain links TRBV7-2 to TRBJ1-5; D is uncertain. The clonotype comes from a man in his fifties who had been exposed to COVID-19. CDR3 nucleotides: TGTGCCAGCAGCTTAGCGGGCCTTCCTCCCCAGCATTTT. It translates to CASSLAGLPPQHF.